This T cell receptor beta chain was retrieved from a study of T cell repertoires in cytomegalovirus infection. For the study at large: Well-studied HLA-B-restricted epitopes and recently identified HLA-C-restricted epitopes of CMV were both used in the study. It can be stated that public TCR beta signatures indicated CMV infection as well as a matching HLA type. Study outcomes and limitations: CMV-specific HLA-C-restricted TCR beta clonotypes dominated the ex vivo response.

In TCRdb, the reads were re-called with MiXCR into one record per CDR3 protein. The sample includes some 99,000 distinct CDR3 sequences, 25% to 30% of them seen just once. Trimming cost V 4 bases and J 6 bases, with 13 bases left between them. The CDR3 length is 13 residues. CDR1 is SEHNR and CDR2 is FQNEAQ in the germline V gene (reference sequence). Worth noting for this clonotype: Its specificity is unknown.

Sequenced material: CD8+ T cells from cultured PBMCs, taken from culture after CMV antigen stimulation. The V and J genes are TRBV7-9 and TRBJ2-7, with D perhaps matching TRBD1 or TRBD2 (7 bases each). The sequence was collected from a human donor in good health (CMV status not recorded). Some clones in this sample may be carry-over from other donors' samples. The CDR3 region has the DNA TGTGCCAGCAGCTCTCAGGGGGAGGGCGAGCAGTACTTC. Its translation: CASSSQGEGEQYF.